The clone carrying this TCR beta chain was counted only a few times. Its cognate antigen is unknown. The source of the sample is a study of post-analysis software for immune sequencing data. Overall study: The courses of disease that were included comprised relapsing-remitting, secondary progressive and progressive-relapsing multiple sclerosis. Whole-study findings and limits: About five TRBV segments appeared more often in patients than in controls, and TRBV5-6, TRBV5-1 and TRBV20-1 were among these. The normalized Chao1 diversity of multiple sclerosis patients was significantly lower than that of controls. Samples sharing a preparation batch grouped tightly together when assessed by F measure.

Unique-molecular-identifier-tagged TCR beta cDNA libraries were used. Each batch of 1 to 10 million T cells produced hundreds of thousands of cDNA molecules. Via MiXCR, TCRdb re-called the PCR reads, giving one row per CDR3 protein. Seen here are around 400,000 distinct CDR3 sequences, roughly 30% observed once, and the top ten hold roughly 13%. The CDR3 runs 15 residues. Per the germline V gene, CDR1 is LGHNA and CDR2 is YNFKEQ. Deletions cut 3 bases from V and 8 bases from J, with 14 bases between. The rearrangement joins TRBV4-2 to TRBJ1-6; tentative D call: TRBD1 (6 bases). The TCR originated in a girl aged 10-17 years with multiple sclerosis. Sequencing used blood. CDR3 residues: CASSQTTGQDSPLHF. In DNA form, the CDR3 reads TGTGCCAGCAGCCAGACCACAGGGCAGGATTCACCCCTCCACTTT.